This entry describes one TCR beta chain. What it recognizes is unknown. V trimming: 3 bases; J trimming: 10 bases; junction bases outside the gene matches: 7. The CDR3 length is 13 residues. Per the germline V gene, CDR1 is MDHEN and CDR2 is SYDVKM. This entry is derived from a study of cytomegalovirus exposure and HLA in healthy donors. Whole-study findings and limits: The study found most TCR sequences rare, yet found some public TCRs in many donors.

PCR employed 60 Vbeta and 13 Jbeta primers. Repertoires were generated with immunoSEQ multiplex PCR, while TCRdb's copy carries only in-frame clones and drops some. The table has a few hundred thousand clones, around 90% seen once. The sequencing input was PBMCs. The receptor comes from a girl aged 2 to 9 in good health and CMV-seronegative. The chain has TRBV28 and TRBJ1-1, with TRBD1 matching 8 bases. The CDR3 sequence is CASSFYQGAGAFF. DNA of the CDR3: TGTGCCAGCAGTTTCTACCAGGGGGCCGGAGCTTTCTTT. Complete variable domain (other parts from reference TRBV28 and TRBJ1-1): DVKVTQSSRYLVKRTGEKVFLECVQDMDHENMFWYRQDPGLGLRLIYFSYDVKMKEKGDIPEGYSVSREKKERFSLILESASTNQTSMYLCASSFYQGAGAFFGQGTRLTVV.